One sample yielded the 10 T cell receptor beta chains listed below, sequenced in a study of control samples from healthy donors and cancer patients. Data came from immunoSEQ multiplex PCR; TCRdb stores just in-frame clones and leaves some out. The sample holds 100,000 to 150,000 clones, about 90% seen once. Sequences were obtained from blood. The receptors here all came from a man aged 18 to 29 in good health.

The J gene is TRBJ2-7, the V gene TRBV11-2; D is possibly TRBD2 (5 bases). This CDR3 spans 15 amino acids. V gave up 3 bases and J gave up 0 bases, with 12 bases separating them. Germline V gene lookup returns CDR1 SGHAT and CDR2 FQNNGV. For the CDR3, the DNA is TGTGCCAGCAGCTTGGAGGCACCGAGCTCCTACGAGCAGTACTTC. This codes for CASSLEAPSSYEQYF.

This clone occurred once. The genes are TRBV15 and TRBJ2-1, with D perhaps matching TRBD1 or TRBD2 (5 bases each). The CDR3 contains 13 residues. Trimming stripped 8 bases from V and 7 bases from J, with 15 bases between. Germline V gene lookup returns CDR1 LNHNV and CDR2 YYDKDF (reference sequence). This chain's CDR3 is CATSKVWGNEQFF. The CDR3 bases are TGTGCCACCTCTAAGGTCTGGGGGAATGAGCAGTTCTTC.

The V call is TRBV19, the J call TRBJ1-4; D ambiguous. Germline lookup yields CDR1 LNHDA and CDR2 SQIVND (reference sequence). The V end lost 4 bases, the J end lost 0 bases, and 9 bases lay between the germline ends. This CDR3 is built from 15 residues. The DNA of the CDR3 is TGTGCCAGTAGTAGACCTAGAGCAACTAATGAAAAACTGTTTTTT. Protein product: CASSRPRATNEKLFF.

This chain connects TRBV5-1 to TRBJ1-1; D not certain. The V end was cut by 4 bases, the J end by 4 bases, with 17 bases between. Germline CDR1 is SGHRS and CDR2 is YFSETQ. CDR3 size: 15 residues. Here the CDR3 DNA reads TGCGCCAGCAGCACTGCCCGCGGAGCGGCCACTGAAGCTTTCTTT. Translated: CASSTARGAATEAFF.

The rearrangement uses TRBV5-1 and TRBJ1-1, with 8 bases fitting TRBD1. The CDR3 extends over 15 amino acids. Germline trimming cut 5 bases from V and 6 bases from J; bases unmatched to any gene: 12. Per the germline V gene, CDR1 is SGHRS and CDR2 is YFSETQ. The CDR3 reads CASRPDGQGFSEAFF. The CDR3 bases are TGCGCCAGCAGACCCGACGGACAGGGATTCTCTGAAGCTTTCTTT.

This chain joins TRBV18 and TRBJ1-5, with 10 bases fitting TRBD1. CDR3 length equals 14 residues. J was trimmed by 5 bases and V by 6 bases; bases with no gene match: 4. Germline loops: CDR1 KGHSH, CDR2 LQKENI. CDR3 loop: CASSTGGADQPQHF. CDR3 sequence (DNA): TGTGCCAGCTCGACAGGGGGCGCGGATCAGCCCCAGCATTTT.

The chain employs TRBV27 and TRBJ2-7; D gene unclear. The CDR3 is 13 amino acids. CDR1 is MNHEY and CDR2 is SMNVEV in the germline V gene (reference sequence). V dropped 5 bases and J dropped 6 bases, with 14 bases sitting between them. The CDR3 DNA follows: TGTGCCAGCAGTCTAGACGACTCCGTCGAGCAGTACTTC. Its protein is CASSLDDSVEQYF.

The J gene is TRBJ2-1, the V gene TRBV18, with 8 bases that match TRBD2. The CDR3 is 15 residues long. Germline loops: CDR1 KGHSH, CDR2 LQKENI. With 2 bases clipped from V and 8 bases from J, the junction kept 8 bases outside the gene matches. The CDR3 DNA sequence: TGTGCCAGCTCACCAATCCAGCGGGGGACGGATGAGCAGTTCTTC. Translated, it gives CASSPIQRGTDEQFF.

This clone was found once. V and J are TRBV4-3 and TRBJ2-3; 7 nucleotides align to TRBD1. V was clipped by 4 bases and J by 0 bases; unmatched bases: 13. The CDR3 has 18 amino acids. The germline gives CDR1 LGHNA, CDR2 YSLEER. DNA of the CDR3: TGCGCCAGCAGCCCCTCACCGTACAGGGGACCTAGCACAGATACGCAGTATTTT. It encodes CASSPSPYRGPSTDTQYF.

This clone was recorded only once. The chain links TRBV18 to TRBJ2-7; the match to TRBD1 covers 9 bases. The CDR3 totals 17 residues. J gave up 1 base and V 4 bases, and 11 bases lay outside the gene matches. Germline V gene data show CDR1 as KGHSH and CDR2 as LQKENI. The CDR3 coding sequence is TGTGCCAGCTCACGCAGCTCAACCGGGACAGGGTCCTACGAGCAGTACTTC. Amino acids: CASSRSSTGTGSYEQYF.